This T cell receptor (beta chain) comes out of a study of blood T cell repertoires in COVID-19. In the study overall: COVID-19 samples, acute and convalescent, were from the United States, Italy and Spain. T cells, B-cell-depleted T cells, or PBMCs supplied cDNA or gDNA.

In the authors' methods: Estimation of nucleated cell counts was performed using reference gene primer amplification. The data were produced by immunoSEQ multiplex PCR, yet TCRdb's version contains in-frame clones alone and is incomplete. That table supplies the V and J calls and clone size; D and trimming were determined from the DNA. The data hold over 300,000 clones, with approximately 84% observed a single time. This CDR3 has 13 amino acids. CDR1 and CDR2 from the germline V gene are ENHRY and SYGVKD. V lost 6 bases and J 3 bases, leaving 11 bases between the germline ends. The source material was PBMCs or T cells enriched from blood (not recorded which). The receptor comes from a woman aged 18-29 years who had recovered from COVID-19. V gene TRBV10-3 combines with J gene TRBJ2-5; tentatively, D is TRBD2 (5 bases). DNA of the CDR3: TGTGCCATCAGCGGGGATAATGAAGAGACCCAGTACTTC. Its protein is CAISGDNEETQYF.